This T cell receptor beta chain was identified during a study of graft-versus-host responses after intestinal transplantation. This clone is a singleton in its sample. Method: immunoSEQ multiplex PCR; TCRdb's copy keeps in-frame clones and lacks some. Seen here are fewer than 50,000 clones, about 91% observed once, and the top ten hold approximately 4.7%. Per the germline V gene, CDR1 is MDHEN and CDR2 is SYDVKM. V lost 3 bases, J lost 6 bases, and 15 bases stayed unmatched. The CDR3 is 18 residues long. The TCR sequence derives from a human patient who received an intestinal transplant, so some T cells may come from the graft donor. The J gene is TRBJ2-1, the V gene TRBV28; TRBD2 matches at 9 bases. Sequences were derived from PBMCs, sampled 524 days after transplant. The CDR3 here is CASSFPRLAAAGGNEQFF. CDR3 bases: TGTGCCAGCAGTTTCCCACGACTAGCGGCTGCTGGGGGCAATGAGCAGTTCTTC.